The clone carrying this TCR beta chain has only one observation. The entry originates in a study of long-term antiretroviral therapy in people with HIV. Researchers report immunoSEQ v3.0 was run at survey level. Assay used: immunoSEQ multiplex PCR; TCRdb lists only in-frame clones, some missing. Here the sample spans about 33,000 clones, more than 95% being singletons. The germline CDR1 and CDR2 sequences are WSHSY and SAAADI. Trimming left V 10 bases short and J 2 bases short, with 20 bases between. The CDR3 runs 16 residues. The source of this sequence is a man younger than 45 with HIV. V and J are TRBV10-2 and TRBJ2-2, with a weak D call TRBD2 (7 bases). The input for sequencing was unsorted PBMCs, taken 6.9 years after starting antiretroviral therapy. The DNA for the CDR3 is TGCGCCACTCATAGGGGGGGTCACGTAAACACCGGGGAGCTGTTTTTT. Translation: CATHRGGHVNTGELFF.